This note documents a single TCR beta chain sequence. This clone was detected once. Its antigen specificity is not known. Per-nucleotide qualities are absent, and no much larger clonotype sits a single base away. The CDR1 and CDR2 encoded by the germline V gene are SGHRS and YFSETQ. There are 15 amino acids in the CDR3, from cysteine to phenylalanine inclusive. The only DNA kept is the CDR3, 45 bases in frame from the first base. Trimming costs V 4 bases and J 0 bases, and their ends lie 12 bases apart. The data originate from a study of OX40 agonist ivuxolimab in advanced cancers. For context, the study as a whole: Ivuxolimab was a fully human IgG2 agonistic monoclonal antibody targeting the costimulatory receptor OX40 (CD134). In the dose-escalation cohort, 82.7% of patients were male, and the mean age was approximately 60 years, with a range of about 23 to 85. Intravenous ivuxolimab was administered to patients every 2 weeks at six dose levels: 0.01, 0.1, 0.3, 1.5, 3 and 10 mg/kg. Of the roughly 54 dose-escalation patients, hepatocellular carcinoma was present in roughly 19, melanoma in around 15, renal cell carcinoma in 9 and head and neck cancer in 9. Partial responses occurred in three dose-escalation patients: two with cutaneous melanoma and one with hepatocellular carcinoma. The paper describes the monotherapy dose-escalation part (N of about 54 patients) of the phase I trial of ivuxolimab. Prior anti-PD-1, anti-PD-L1 or anti-CTLA-4 therapy was permitted, and checkpoint inhibitors had been received by approximately 39% of dose-escalation patients. The point of sequencing TCRbeta in the periphery was to test whether ivuxolimab changed TCR sequence diversity and drove clonal T-cell expansion.

Overall results and qualifications from the work: The antigen specificity of the clonally expanded peripheral T cells was not determined. At doses of 0.1 to 3.0 mg/kg, clonal expansion of both CD4+ and CD8+ blood T cells was observed from baseline to week 6. On average, CD8+ T cells showed more expanded clones than CD4+ T cells after ivuxolimab. In the 0.1-3.0 mg/kg groups, partial responders had among the lowest normalized peripheral clonal expansion, particularly in CD8+ T cells. Low levels of normalized T-cell clonal expansion were also seen in some patients who did not respond.

Patients with autoimmune disease history or receiving systemic immunosuppression were excluded from the trial. In every dose cohort, peripheral blood was drawn for TCR sequencing at baseline, cycle 4 day 1, and cycle 7 day 1. Samples were obtained from an open-label, multicenter, first-in-human phase I dose-escalation trial of ivuxolimab. The trial enrolled adults with locally advanced or metastatic head and neck squamous cell, hepatocellular, melanoma or renal cell carcinoma. Before TCR sequencing, CD4+ T cells and CD8+ T cells were sorted from peripheral blood as separate populations. Genomic DNA was extracted from sorted cells for sequencing of the TCRbeta CDR3 region. TCRbeta CDR3 regions were sequenced using the immunoSEQ Assay. The table comes from immuneACCESS by way of TCRdb, which keeps in-frame sequences with V and J called. Part of the clones is missing from these tables; in studies checked, under half for an unresolved V gene and the rest for unknown reasons. This sample holds 70,000 or so clones; over 65% were observed only once. The ten largest make up approximately 6.1% of the sample.

The receptor comes from an adult with an advanced solid tumor such as melanoma, head and neck, liver or kidney cancer. Recombination linked TRBV5-1 to TRBJ2-3, with a weak D call of TRBD2 (6 bases match). The sequences come from CD4+ or CD8+ T cells sorted from blood, collected in a trial of the OX40 agonist ivuxolimab. The DNA sequence is TGCGCCAGCAGCCGCGGGATAATGAGCACAGATACGCAGTATTTT. Its translation reads: CASSRGIMSTDTQYF.